This TCR beta chain was captured by sequencing in a study of OX40 agonist ivuxolimab in advanced cancers. Study-level findings and limits: Dosing at 0.1 to 3.0 mg/kg was accompanied by clonal expansion of CD4+ and CD8+ blood T cells by week 6. The authors also found low normalized T-cell clonal expansion in some nonresponders.

On this clone: No antigen is known for it.

Method: immunoSEQ multiplex PCR; TCRdb's copy keeps in-frame clones and lacks some. The top ten clones hold around 2.2% of a sample with tens of thousands of clones, approximately 93% of them seen once. The CDR3 is 12 residues long. Germline loops: CDR1 GTSNPN, CDR2 SVGIG (reference sequence). V was clipped by 3 bases and J by 2 bases, with 7 bases between them. This sequence originates from an adult with an advanced solid tumor such as melanoma, head and neck, liver or kidney cancer. This specimen was CD4+ or CD8+ T cells sorted from blood, taken in a trial of the OX40 agonist ivuxolimab. The rearrangement links TRBV30 to TRBJ1-2, with D perhaps TRBD1 (5 bases). This chain's CDR3 is CAWSGGNYGYTF. In DNA form, the CDR3 reads TGTGCCTGGAGCGGGGGGAACTATGGCTACACCTTC.